This T cell receptor (beta chain) is drawn from a study of CD8 T cells in Susac syndrome. Germline CDR1 is LGHDT and CDR2 is YNNKEL (reference sequence). V lost 1 base and J lost 7, with 11 bases in between. This CDR3 spans 15 amino acids. An input of about 0.5 to 1 ug of RNA was subjected to reverse transcription using random hexamers. TCR beta CDR3 was amplified by immunoSEQ covering 54 Vbeta and 13 Jbeta. TCRdb reanalysed the immunoSEQ multiplex PCR reads using MiXCR and keeps one entry per CDR3 protein. The sample yields 140,000 or so distinct CDR3 sequences, approximately 95% seen once. TEMRA cells were enriched by FACS, and CD4+ and CD8+ T cells were negatively isolated.

Material for sequencing was CD4+ T cells from PBMCs. The V call is TRBV3-1, the J call TRBJ1-6, with D possibly being TRBD1 (6 bases). The receptor was derived from a human donor with multiple sclerosis. CDR3 region: CASSQGVQGNSPLHF. For the CDR3, the DNA is TGTGCCAGCAGCCAAGGGGTGCAGGGGAATTCACCCCTCCACTTT.